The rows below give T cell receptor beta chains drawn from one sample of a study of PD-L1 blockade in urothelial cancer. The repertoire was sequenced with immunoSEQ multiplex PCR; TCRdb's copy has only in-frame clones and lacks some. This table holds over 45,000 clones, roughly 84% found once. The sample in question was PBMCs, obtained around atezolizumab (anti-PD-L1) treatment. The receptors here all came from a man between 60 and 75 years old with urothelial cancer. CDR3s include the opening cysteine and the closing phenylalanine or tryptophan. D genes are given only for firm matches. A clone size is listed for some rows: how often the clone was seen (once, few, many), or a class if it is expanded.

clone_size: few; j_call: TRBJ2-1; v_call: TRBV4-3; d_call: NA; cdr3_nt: TGCGCCAGCAGCCAAGATCTGTTGGGGCCTTTGTTCTTC; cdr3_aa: CASSQDLLGPLFF
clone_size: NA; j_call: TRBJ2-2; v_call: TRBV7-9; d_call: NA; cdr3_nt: TGTGCCAGCAGCTTAGAGCAGACTAACACCGGGGAGCTGTTTTTT; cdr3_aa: CASSLEQTNTGELFF
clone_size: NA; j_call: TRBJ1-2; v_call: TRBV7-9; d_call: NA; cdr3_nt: TGTGCCAGCAGCTCAAGGGGCGCCTCAGGCTACACCTTC; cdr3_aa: CASSSRGASGYTF
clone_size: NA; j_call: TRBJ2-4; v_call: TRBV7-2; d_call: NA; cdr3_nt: TGTGCCAGCAGCTTAGCAGGGGTCAAAAACATTCAGTACTTC; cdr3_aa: CASSLAGVKNIQYF
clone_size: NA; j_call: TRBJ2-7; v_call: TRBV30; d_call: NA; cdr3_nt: TGTGCCTGGAGTCGGCGGGGAACCTACGAGCAGTACTTC; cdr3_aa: CAWSRRGTYEQYF
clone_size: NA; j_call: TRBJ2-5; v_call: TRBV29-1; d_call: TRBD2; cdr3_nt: TGCAGCGTTGCCCGACTAGCGGGAGGTCGGGAGACCCAGTACTTC; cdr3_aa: CSVARLAGGRETQYF
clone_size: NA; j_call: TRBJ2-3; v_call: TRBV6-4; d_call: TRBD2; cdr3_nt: TGTGCCAGCAGTCTCGAAGCGGGAGGCGCAGATACGCAGTATTTT; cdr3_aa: CASSLEAGGADTQYF
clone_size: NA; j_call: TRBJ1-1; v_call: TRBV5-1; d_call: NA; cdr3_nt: TGCGCCAGCAGCTTGGCCCTGGGCAGCATGAACACTGAAGCTTTCTTT; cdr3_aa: CASSLALGSMNTEAFF
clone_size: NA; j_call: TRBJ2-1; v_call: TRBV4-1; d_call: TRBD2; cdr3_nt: TGCGCCAGCAGCCAAGGACTAGCGGGCAATGAGCAGTTCTTC; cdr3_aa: CASSQGLAGNEQFF
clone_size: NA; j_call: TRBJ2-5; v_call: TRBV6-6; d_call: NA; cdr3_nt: TGTGCCAGCAGTTACTCCGGGCAGGGCGGTAGGGAGACCCAGTACTTC; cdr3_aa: CASSYSGQGGRETQYF
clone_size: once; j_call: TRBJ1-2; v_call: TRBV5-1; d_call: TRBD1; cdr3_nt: TGCGCCAGCAGCTCCTCCGCCAGGGGGATCTATGGCTACACCTTC; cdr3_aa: CASSSSARGIYGYTF
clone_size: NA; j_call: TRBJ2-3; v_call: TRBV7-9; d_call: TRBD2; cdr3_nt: TGTGCCAGCAGCCAACTAGCGGGAGGCGCAGATACGCAGTATTTT; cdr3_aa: CASSQLAGGADTQYF
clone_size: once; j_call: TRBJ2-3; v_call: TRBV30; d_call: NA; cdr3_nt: TGTGCCTGGGGTGGGGCAGGGAACAGGGCAGATACGCAGTATTTT; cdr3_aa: CAWGGAGNRADTQYF
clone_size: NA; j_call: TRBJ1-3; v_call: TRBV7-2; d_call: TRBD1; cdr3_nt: TGTGCCAGCAGCACTGGACAGGCGAACTCTGGAAACACCATATATTTT; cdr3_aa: CASSTGQANSGNTIYF
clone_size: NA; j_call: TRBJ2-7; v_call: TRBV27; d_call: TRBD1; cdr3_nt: TGTGCCAGCAGTGGGCCCGGGACAGCGAACTCCTACGAGCAGTACTTC; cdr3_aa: CASSGPGTANSYEQYF
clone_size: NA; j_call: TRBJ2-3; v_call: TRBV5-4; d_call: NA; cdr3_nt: TGTGCCAGCAGCTTGGCTAGCGATAGCACAGATACGCAGTATTTT; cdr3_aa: CASSLASDSTDTQYF
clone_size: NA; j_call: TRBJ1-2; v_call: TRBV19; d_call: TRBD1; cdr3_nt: TGTGCCAGTAGGATACCGGGACAGGGGCTCCTTGGCTACACCTTC; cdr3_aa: CASRIPGQGLLGYTF
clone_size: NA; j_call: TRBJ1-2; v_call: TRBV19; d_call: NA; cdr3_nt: TGTGCCAGTAGTATTGTAGCTTCTCAGGGCGCGGACTACACCTTC; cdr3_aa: CASSIVASQGADYTF
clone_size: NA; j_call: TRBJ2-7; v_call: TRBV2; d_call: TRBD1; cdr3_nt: TGTGCCAGCATGCAGACAGGGGGCTACGAGCAGTACTTC; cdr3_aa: CASMQTGGYEQYF
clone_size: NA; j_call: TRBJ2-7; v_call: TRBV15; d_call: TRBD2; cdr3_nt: TGTGCCACCAGAAGAGGACTAGCGGGTTCCTACGAGCAGTACTTC; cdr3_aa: CATRRGLAGSYEQYF
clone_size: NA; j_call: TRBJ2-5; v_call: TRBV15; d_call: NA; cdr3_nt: TGTGCCACCAGCAGAGATCCGCAAAGCCCACAAGAGACCCAGTACTTC; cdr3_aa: CATSRDPQSPQETQYF
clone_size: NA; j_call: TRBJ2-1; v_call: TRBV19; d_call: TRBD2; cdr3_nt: TGTGCCAGTAGAGTTACCGGGACTAGCGCTAATGGTGAGCAGTTCTTC; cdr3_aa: CASRVTGTSANGEQFF
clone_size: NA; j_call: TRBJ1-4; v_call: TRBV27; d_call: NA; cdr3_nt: TGTGCCAGCAGCCCCATGGGCAGGGGACTAAATGAAAAACTGTTTTTT; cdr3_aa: CASSPMGRGLNEKLFF
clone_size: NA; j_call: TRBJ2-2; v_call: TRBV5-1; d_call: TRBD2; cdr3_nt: TGCGCCAGCAGCCAGGGACTAGCGGGAGTCTCCGGGGAGCTGTTTTTT; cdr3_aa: CASSQGLAGVSGELFF
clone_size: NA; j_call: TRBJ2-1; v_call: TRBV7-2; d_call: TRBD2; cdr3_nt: TGTGCCAGCAGCCCCAGCGGGGGGTTCACATACAATGAGCAGTTCTTC; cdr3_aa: CASSPSGGFTYNEQFF
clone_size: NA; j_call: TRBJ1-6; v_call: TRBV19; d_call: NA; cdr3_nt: TGTGCCAGTACCGAGGGACAAACTAATTCACCCCTCCACTTT; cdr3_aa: CASTEGQTNSPLHF
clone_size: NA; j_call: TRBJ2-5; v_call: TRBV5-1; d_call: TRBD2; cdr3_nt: TGCGCCAGCAGGCCAACTAGCGGGACGAAACAAGAGACCCAGTACTTC; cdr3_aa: CASRPTSGTKQETQYF
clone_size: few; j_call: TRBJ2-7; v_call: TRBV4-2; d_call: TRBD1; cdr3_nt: TGTGCCAGCAGCCAGAGTCTGGGACAGGGGAACTACGAGCAGTACTTC; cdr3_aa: CASSQSLGQGNYEQYF